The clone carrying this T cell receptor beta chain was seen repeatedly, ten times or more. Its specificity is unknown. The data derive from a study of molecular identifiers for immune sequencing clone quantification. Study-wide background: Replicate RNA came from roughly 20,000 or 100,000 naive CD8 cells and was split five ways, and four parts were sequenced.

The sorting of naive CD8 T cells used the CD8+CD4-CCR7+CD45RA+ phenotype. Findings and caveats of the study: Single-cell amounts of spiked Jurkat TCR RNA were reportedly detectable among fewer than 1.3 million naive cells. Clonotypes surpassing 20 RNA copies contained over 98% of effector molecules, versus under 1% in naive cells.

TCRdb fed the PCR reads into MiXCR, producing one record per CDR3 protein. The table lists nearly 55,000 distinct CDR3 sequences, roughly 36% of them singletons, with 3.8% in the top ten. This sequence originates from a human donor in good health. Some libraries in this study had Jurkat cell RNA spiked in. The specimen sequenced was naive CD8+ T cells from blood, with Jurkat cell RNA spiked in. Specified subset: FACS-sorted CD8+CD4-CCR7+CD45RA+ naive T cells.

CDR3 sequence (DNA): TGTGCCAGCAGCTTAGGGTTAGGGTCAGAGACCCAGTACTTC. Translation gives CASSLGLGSETQYF. This sequence joins TRBV7-6 and TRBJ2-5; no firm D call. Trimming removed 1 base from V and 4 bases from J, with 10 bases in between. The CDR3 loop spans 14 amino acids. The V gene's germline CDR1 is SGHVS and CDR2 FNYEAQ.